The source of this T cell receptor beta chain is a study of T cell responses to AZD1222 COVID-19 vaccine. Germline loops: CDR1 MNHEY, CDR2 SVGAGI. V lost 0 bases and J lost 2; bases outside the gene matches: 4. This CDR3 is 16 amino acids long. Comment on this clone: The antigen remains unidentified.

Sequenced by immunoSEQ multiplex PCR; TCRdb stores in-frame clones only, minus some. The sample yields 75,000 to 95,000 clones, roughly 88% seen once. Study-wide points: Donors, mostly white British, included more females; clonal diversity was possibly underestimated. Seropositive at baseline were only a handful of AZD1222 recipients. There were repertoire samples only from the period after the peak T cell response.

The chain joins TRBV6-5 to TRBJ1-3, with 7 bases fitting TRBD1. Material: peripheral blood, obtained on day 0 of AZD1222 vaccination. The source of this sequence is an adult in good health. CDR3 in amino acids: CASSYSTGETGNTIYF. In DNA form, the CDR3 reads TGTGCCAGCAGTTACTCAACAGGGGAAACTGGAAACACCATATATTTT.